The T cell receptor beta chain described here comes from a study of early T cells in non-severe SARS-CoV-2 infection. Study background: The authors sequenced bulk RNA from unsorted whole blood, leaving chains unpaired.

The TCR library protocol was used to attach unique molecular identifiers. These identifiers were attached to individual cDNA molecules. One entry per CDR3 protein, called by TCRdb with MiXCR from the 5' RACE reads. The sample includes 25,000 to 35,000 distinct CDR3 sequences, approximately 4.6% of them seen just once. CDR3 size: 14 residues. Trimming cost V 1 base and J 0 bases, with 4 bases left between them. Germline loops: CDR1 SGHTA, CDR2 FQGNSA. This clonotype appeared many times. What it recognizes is unknown. Notes on the study in general: In VDJdb matching, anti-spike CD8 responses were favored while private and CD4 specificities went missing.

V gene TRBV7-2 combines with J gene TRBJ2-4; D call uncertain. The source material was whole blood. This TCR was sampled from an adult who was a healthcare worker with PCR-confirmed SARS-CoV-2 infection or an uninfected control (not recorded which). CDR3 sequence reads: CASSLGRAKNIQYF. In nucleotides, the CDR3 is TGTGCCAGCAGCTTAGGGCGAGCCAAAAACATTCAGTACTTC.